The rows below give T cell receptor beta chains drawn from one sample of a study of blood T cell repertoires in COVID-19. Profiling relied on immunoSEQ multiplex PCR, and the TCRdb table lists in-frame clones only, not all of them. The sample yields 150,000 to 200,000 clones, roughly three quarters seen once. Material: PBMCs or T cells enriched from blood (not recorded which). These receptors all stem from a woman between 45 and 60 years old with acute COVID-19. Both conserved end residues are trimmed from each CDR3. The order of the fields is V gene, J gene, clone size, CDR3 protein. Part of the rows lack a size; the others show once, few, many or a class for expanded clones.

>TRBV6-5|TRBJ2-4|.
ASTPDRAKNIQY
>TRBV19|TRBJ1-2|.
ASSRTGTGALYGYT
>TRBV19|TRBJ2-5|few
ASSIARQGALGPSIQETQY
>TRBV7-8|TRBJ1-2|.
ASSLEGTDNYGYT
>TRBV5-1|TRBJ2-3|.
ASSFRGGSTDTQY
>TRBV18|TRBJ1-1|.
ASSPLGGKDTEAF
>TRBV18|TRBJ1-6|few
ASSPLGTAPGSPLH
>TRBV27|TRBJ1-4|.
ASSYGGIGEKLF
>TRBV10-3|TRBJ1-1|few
AIRGQTMNTEAF
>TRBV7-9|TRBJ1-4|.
ASTRQGREKLF
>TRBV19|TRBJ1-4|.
ASGTGGYASEKLF
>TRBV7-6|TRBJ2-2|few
ASSRMDRANTGELF
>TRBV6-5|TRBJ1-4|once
ASSLGGATEKLF
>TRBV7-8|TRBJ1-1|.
ASSLGAGVNTEAF
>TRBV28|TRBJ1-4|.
ASTRDRGLNEKLF
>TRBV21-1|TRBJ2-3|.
ASGRGGENTDTQY
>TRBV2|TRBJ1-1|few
ASSDTVTAF
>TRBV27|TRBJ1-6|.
ASSRRPTGQGDSPLH
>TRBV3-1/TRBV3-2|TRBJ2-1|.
ASSQDQRISYNEQF
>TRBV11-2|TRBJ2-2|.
ASSHRAGGNTGELF
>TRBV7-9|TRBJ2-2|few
ASSFSRTGELF
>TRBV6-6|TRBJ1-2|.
ASRLDRGNGYT
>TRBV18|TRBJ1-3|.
ASSPADGISGNTIY
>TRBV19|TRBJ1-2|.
ASRPQNYGYT
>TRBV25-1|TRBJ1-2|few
ASSWDSNYGYT
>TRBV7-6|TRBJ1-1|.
ASSLATQGYTEAF
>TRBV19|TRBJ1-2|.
ASSLPGQGVYSYT
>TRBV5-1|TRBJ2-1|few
ASSLADGGSYNEQF
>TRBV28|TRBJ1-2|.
ASSLGGQGWGYT
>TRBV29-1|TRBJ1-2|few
SVDRGNYGYT
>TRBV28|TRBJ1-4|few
ASSLSSGYEKLF
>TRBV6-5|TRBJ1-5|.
ASSSQGAGSNQPQH